These 18 T cell receptor beta chains were all obtained from the same sample, sequenced in a study of T cells after yellow fever vaccination (dated 2019 in TCRdb). The treatment or condition label corresponds to: live attenuated yellow fever vaccine strain. The library was prepared using 5' RACE. The reads were generated on an Illumina HiSeq 2500. The public sequencing data were trimmed at Q25 with fastp and processed into clonotypes with MiXCR by TCRdb, which kept only in-frame beta chains. Entries that share a CDR3 protein sequence are merged under the most common genes and DNA. A total of approximately 510,000 distinct CDR3 sequences appear in this sample, about a fifth of them only once. Approximately 16% of the sample is held by the ten biggest clonotypes. The sample consisted of PBMCs, taken approximately 22 days after the first yellow fever vaccination. The receptors derive from a man younger than 35 who received the YFV17D yellow fever vaccine.

CDR3 bases: TGTGCCAGCAGCTTATGGGCAGGGACCACTGAAGCTTTCTTT. Translation gives CASSLWAGTTEAFF. The chain combines TRBV7-3 with TRBJ1-1; D is possibly TRBD1 (5 bases). Germline lookup yields CDR1 SGHTA and CDR2 FQGTGA. CDR3 length: 14 amino acids. V shed 2 bases and J shed 4 bases, with 11 bases lying between them.

The J gene is TRBJ2-1, the V gene TRBV7-6; TRBD1 matches 7 bases. In germline, CDR1 is SGHVS, CDR2 FNYEAQ. V trimming: 5 bases; J trimming: 8 bases; junction bases outside the gene matches: 12. The CDR3 sequence is 15 residues long. CDR3: CASSRQGSAVHEQFF. The CDR3 bases are TGTGCCAGCAGCCGACAGGGTTCCGCGGTACATGAGCAGTTCTTC.

The chain joins TRBV2 to TRBJ1-2; TRBD1 is a possible D gene (6 bases). The germline V gene encodes CDR1 SNHLY and CDR2 FYNNEI. The CDR3 covers 14 residues. V shed 6 bases and J shed 2 bases, with 13 bases lying between them. The CDR3 region is CASRETGTNYGYTF. CDR3 nucleotide sequence: TGTGCCAGCAGGGAGACCGGGACAAACTATGGCTACACCTTC. Combining the CDR3 with reference TRBV2 and TRBJ1-2 gives the whole variable domain EPEVTQTPSHQVTQMGQEVILRCVPISNHLYFYWYRQILGQKVEFLVSFYNNEISEKSEIFDDQFSVERPDGSNFTLKIRSTKLEDSAMYFCASRETGTNYGYTFGSGTRLTVV.

The CDR3 coding sequence is TGTGCCACCGAACCCACAGGGGGTTCGAACACCGGGGAGCTGTTTTTT. Its protein product is CATEPTGGSNTGELFF. The chain has TRBV6-1 and TRBJ2-2, with 8 positions matching TRBD1. The trim removed 10 bases at V and 0 bases at J, leaving 10 bases unmatched. This CDR3 comprises 16 residues. Germline CDR1 MNHNS, CDR2 SASEGT.

The chain joins TRBV20-1 to TRBJ2-7; 9 nucleotides agree with TRBD2. From germline, CDR1 is DFQATT and CDR2 SNEGSKA (reference sequence). V was clipped by 1 base and J by 2 bases; unmatched bases: 9. CDR3 length equals 16 residues. The CDR3 sequence: CSARVFEVAGAYEQYF. In DNA form, the CDR3 reads TGCAGTGCTAGAGTGTTCGAAGTAGCGGGGGCCTACGAGCAGTACTTC.

The CDR3 coding sequence is TGTGCCATCAGTGAGTCGAGGGCTAGCGGGGGGTCCACAGATACGCAGTATTTT. This gives the protein CAISESRASGGSTDTQYF. The gene calls are TRBV10-3 and TRBJ2-3, with 11 bases that match TRBD2. Germline V gene data show CDR1 as ENHRY and CDR2 as SYGVKD. The J segment lost 2 bases and the V segment lost 0 bases, leaving 7 bases of the junction unmatched. The CDR3 has 18 amino acids.

In its sample, this clonotype was seen a few times. V is TRBV29-1 and J is TRBJ2-6; unclear D gene. Germline assignment: CDR1 SQVTM and CDR2 ANQGSEA. Trimming left V 4 bases short and J 0 bases short, with 10 bases between. The CDR3 loop spans 15 amino acids. CDR3 nucleotides: TGCAGCGTTGTTGATCCGCTCTCTGGGGCCAACGTCCTGACTTTC. Its protein product is CSVVDPLSGANVLTF.

This sequence joins TRBV7-3 and TRBJ2-1; the D gene is possibly TRBD2 (7 bases). V lost 5 bases, J lost 9 bases, and 26 bases lay in between. The germline V gene has CDR1 SGHTA and CDR2 FQGTGA. This CDR3 comprises 17 residues. In DNA form, the CDR3 reads TGTGCCAGCAGCCCCAAATCTATCAAGGGGGGGGGTGGTGAGCAGTTCTTC. Protein: CASSPKSIKGGGGEQFF.

Only a few counts were recorded for this clonotype. CDR3 in amino acids: CASGYQETQYF. The CDR3, as DNA: TGTGCCAGCGGGTACCAAGAGACCCAGTACTTC. The chain employs TRBV7-7 and TRBJ2-5; D is ambiguous. The germline V gene has CDR1 SSHAT and CDR2 FNYEAQ (reference sequence). The CDR3 has 11 amino acids. Trimming stripped 8 bases from V and 0 bases from J, with 4 bases between.

This clonotype was seen more than once but under ten times. This chain joins TRBV6-6 and TRBJ1-1, with TRBD1 identical over 9 bases. The trim removed 6 bases at V and 9 bases at J, leaving 5 bases unmatched. This CDR3 spans 12 amino acids. The germline gives CDR1 MNHNY, CDR2 SVGAGI (reference sequence). CDR3 sequence (DNA): TGTGCCAGCAGCAGGACAGGGGATCAAGCTTTCTTT. As protein: CASSRTGDQAFF.

The gene calls are TRBV4-2 and TRBJ2-7, with 8 bases fitting TRBD2. Germline V lookup: CDR1 LGHNA, CDR2 YNFKEQ. CDR3 length equals 16 residues. V shed 1 base and J 6 bases; nucleotides not matched to a gene: 11. As DNA, the CDR3 is TGTGCCAGCAGCCAAGCCGGGGGGGCCCGCGGCGCCGAGCAGTACTTC. Its translation: CASSQAGGARGAEQYF.

The chain uses TRBV20-1 and TRBJ2-3; D not certain. Germline-derived CDR1 and CDR2 are DFQATT and SNEGSKA (reference sequence). The CDR3 runs 17 residues. Trimming cost V 1 base and J 6 bases, with 23 bases left between them. CDR3 residues: CSARAFTEQLVPDTQYF. DNA for the CDR3: TGCAGTGCTAGAGCCTTCACGGAGCAATTGGTTCCGGATACGCAGTATTTT.

CDR3 nucleotide sequence: TGTGCCATCAGTCAGGGTCTCGGTGGGAACACTGAAGCTTTCTTT. The encoded protein is CAISQGLGGNTEAFF. The gene calls are TRBV10-3 and TRBJ1-1; a weak D match, TRBD1 (5 bases). Germline CDR1 ENHRY, CDR2 SYGVKD. The length of the CDR3 is 15 residues. The V end was cut by 5 bases, the J end by 1 base, with 14 bases between.

This chain joins TRBV7-3 and TRBJ2-1; no clear D. The CDR3 runs 16 residues. Trimming cost V 5 bases and J 0 bases, with 14 bases left between them. From germline, CDR1 is SGHTA and CDR2 FQGTGA. The CDR3 DNA reads as TGTGCCAGCAGCCTCGGCCCCCCGAGCTCCTACAATGAGCAGTTCTTC. This gives the protein CASSLGPPSSYNEQFF.

The gene calls are TRBV5-6 and TRBJ2-3, with D uncertain. This CDR3 region has 17 residues. Germline CDR1 is SGHDT and CDR2 is YYEEEE. V was trimmed by 4 bases and J by 5 bases, leaving 23 bases between them. DNA for the CDR3: TGTGCCAGCAGCCATCTCGCACGGGTTATCTACAAAGATACGCAGTATTTT. Amino acid sequence: CASSHLARVIYKDTQYF.

The V and J genes are TRBV9 and TRBJ2-1, with TRBD2 identical over 9 bases. The ends lost 3 bases at V and 4 bases at J; junction bases unmatched: 5. CDR1 is SGDLS, CDR2 YYNGEE, per germline. CDR3 length: 15 amino acids. CDR3 DNA sequence: TGTGCCAGCAGCGCCGGGACTAGCAGTTACAATGAGCAGTTCTTC. It codes for CASSAGTSSYNEQFF.

This clonotype came up a few times. The chain links TRBV27 to TRBJ2-7; 7 bases align to TRBD2. The CDR3 is 15 amino acids. In germline, CDR1 is MNHEY, CDR2 SMNVEV (reference sequence). J lost 6 bases, V lost 1 base, and 9 bases had no gene match. CDR3 in DNA: TGTGCCAGCAGTTTATTTCGGGGGGTTAGGGGCGAGCAGTACTTC. Its translation is CASSLFRGVRGEQYF.

The chain has TRBV30 and TRBJ1-1; 9 bases map to TRBD1. The V segment lost 8 bases and the J segment 2 bases; nucleotides outside the gene matches: 18. This CDR3 spans 17 amino acids. Germline lookup yields CDR1 GTSNPN and CDR2 SVGIG (reference sequence). The CDR3 sequence: CARDRESSSPSNTEAFF. DNA for the CDR3: TGTGCCAGGGACAGGGAAAGTTCCTCGCCCTCCAACACTGAAGCTTTCTTT.